This T cell receptor (beta chain) was obtained from a study of OX40 agonist ivuxolimab in advanced cancers. Background on the whole study: The costimulatory receptor OX40 (CD134) was targeted by ivuxolimab, a fully human IgG2 agonistic monoclonal antibody. Intravenous ivuxolimab was administered to patients every 2 weeks at six dose levels: 0.01, 0.1, 0.3, 1.5, 3 and 10 mg/kg. Among the roughly 50 dose-escalation patients, approximately 20 had hepatocellular carcinoma, roughly 15 melanoma, 9 renal cell carcinoma and 9 head and neck cancer. The dose-escalation cohort was around 83% male with a mean age of approximately 60 years, ranging from 23 to 79. Prior anti-PD-1, anti-PD-L1 or anti-CTLA-4 therapy was permitted, and approximately 39% of dose-escalation patients had received checkpoint inhibitors. Three dose-escalation patients achieved partial responses, one with hepatocellular carcinoma and two with cutaneous melanoma. Peripheral TCRbeta sequencing was intended to test whether TCR sequence diversity was altered and clonal T-cell expansion was caused by ivuxolimab. The monotherapy dose-escalation portion (N of about 57 patients) of the phase I ivuxolimab trial is reported in the paper.

Genomic DNA was extracted from sorted cells for sequencing of the TCRbeta CDR3 region. The immunoSEQ Assay was used for sequencing of TCRbeta CDR3 regions. TCRdb took over this immuneACCESS table, retaining in-frame rearrangements with V and J assigned. Such tables are incomplete; in checked studies, under half of the missing clones stem from an unresolved V gene, and the remainder is unexplained. The sample data list fewer than 90,000 clones, and approximately 80% of these were observed just once. The ten biggest clones cover 1.1% of the sample. This clone was detected once. The antigen it binds to is not known. No clone much larger than this one lies a single base away; base qualities are absent. The trial excluded patients who had a history of autoimmune disease or who were on systemic immunosuppression. Peripheral blood for TCR sequencing was collected from all dose cohorts at baseline, on cycle 4 day 1, and on cycle 7 day 1. Samples came from an open-label, multicenter, first-in-human phase I dose-escalation trial of ivuxolimab. Adults with locally advanced or metastatic melanoma, renal cell carcinoma, hepatocellular carcinoma or head and neck squamous cell carcinoma were enrolled in the trial. Before TCR sequencing, CD4+ and CD8+ T cells were separately sorted from peripheral blood.

General study outcomes and caveats: In partial responders in the 0.1-3.0 mg/kg groups, normalized peripheral clonal expansion was found to be among the lowest, especially among CD8+ T cells. Low levels of normalized T-cell clonal expansion were also shown by some nonresponding patients. After ivuxolimab, expanded clones were on average more numerous among CD8+ T cells than among CD4+ T cells. At doses from 0.1 to 3.0 mg/kg, clonal expansion was seen in both CD4+ and CD8+ blood T cells between baseline and week 6. Which antigens the clonally expanded peripheral T cells were specific for was not determined.

The CDR3 measures 17 amino acids from cysteine to phenylalanine. The DNA shown is the 51-base CDR3, in frame from base 1. The germline V gene provides CDR1 SGHRS and CDR2 YFSETQ. Trimmed from V: 4 bases; trimmed from J: 0 bases; junction bases lacking a gene match: 9. The starting material was CD4+ or CD8+ T cells sorted from blood, obtained in a trial of the OX40 agonist ivuxolimab. The chain joins TRBV5-1 to TRBJ2-2, with 7 central nucleotides matching TRBD1. The origin of this receptor is an adult with an advanced solid tumor such as melanoma, head and neck, liver or kidney cancer. The DNA reads as follows: TGCGCCAGCAGCAGAAATGACAGGGAAACGAACACCGGGGAGCTGTTTTTT. This codes for CASSRNDRETNTGELFF.